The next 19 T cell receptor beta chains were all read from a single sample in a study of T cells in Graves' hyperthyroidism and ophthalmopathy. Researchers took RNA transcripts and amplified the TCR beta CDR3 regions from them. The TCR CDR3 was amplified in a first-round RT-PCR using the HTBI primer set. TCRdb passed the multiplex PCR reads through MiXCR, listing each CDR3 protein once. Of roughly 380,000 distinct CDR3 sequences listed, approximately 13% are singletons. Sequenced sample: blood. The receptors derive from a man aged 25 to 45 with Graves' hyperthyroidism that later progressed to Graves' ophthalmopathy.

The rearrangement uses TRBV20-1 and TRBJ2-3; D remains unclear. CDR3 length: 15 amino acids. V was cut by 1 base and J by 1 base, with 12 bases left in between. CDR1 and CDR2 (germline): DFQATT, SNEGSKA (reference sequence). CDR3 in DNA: TGCAGTGCTAGAGCTCACTCATCTGGCACAGATACGCAGTATTTT. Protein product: CSARAHSSGTDTQYF.

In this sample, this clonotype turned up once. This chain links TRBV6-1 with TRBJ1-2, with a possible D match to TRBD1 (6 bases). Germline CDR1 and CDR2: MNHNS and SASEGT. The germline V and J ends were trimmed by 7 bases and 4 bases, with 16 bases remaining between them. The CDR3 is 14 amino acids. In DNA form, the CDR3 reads TGTGCCAGCATACTACAGGGCCGGGGCTATGGCTACACCTTC. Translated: CASILQGRGYGYTF.

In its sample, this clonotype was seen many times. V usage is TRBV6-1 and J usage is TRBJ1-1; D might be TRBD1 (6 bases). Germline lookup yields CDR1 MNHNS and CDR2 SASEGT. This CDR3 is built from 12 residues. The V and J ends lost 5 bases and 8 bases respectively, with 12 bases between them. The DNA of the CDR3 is TGTGCCAGCAGTCCAGGACAGTCCGAAGCTTTCTTT. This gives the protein CASSPGQSEAFF.

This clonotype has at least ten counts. The CDR3 protein is CASSPTGTAEAFF. The DNA of the CDR3 is TGTGCCAGCAGCCCCACAGGGACGGCCGAAGCTTTCTTT. The chain is built from TRBV7-9 and TRBJ1-1; D possibly corresponds to TRBD1 (6 bases). With 5 bases removed from V and 8 bases from J, the gap between germline ends came to 15 bases. The germline CDR1 and CDR2 sequences are SEHNR and FQNEAQ (reference sequence). The CDR3 totals 13 residues.

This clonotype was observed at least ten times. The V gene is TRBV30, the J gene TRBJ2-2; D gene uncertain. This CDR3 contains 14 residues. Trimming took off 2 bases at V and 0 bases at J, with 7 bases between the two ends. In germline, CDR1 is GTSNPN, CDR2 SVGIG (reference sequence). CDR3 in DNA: TGTGCCTGGAGTTTCGGTGCGAACACCGGGGAGCTGTTTTTT. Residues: CAWSFGANTGELFF.

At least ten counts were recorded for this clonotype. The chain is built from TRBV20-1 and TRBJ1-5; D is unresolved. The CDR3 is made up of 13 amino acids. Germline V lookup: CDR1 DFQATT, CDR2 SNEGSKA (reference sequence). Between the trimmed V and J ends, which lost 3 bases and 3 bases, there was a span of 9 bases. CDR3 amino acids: CSAREVLNQPQHF. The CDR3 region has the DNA TGCAGTGCTAGGGAGGTTCTCAATCAGCCCCAGCATTTT.

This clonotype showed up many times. CDR3 in DNA: TGTGCCATCAGGTCAGGGGGTTATCAGCCCCAGCATTTT. Amino acids: CAIRSGGYQPQHF. The V call is TRBV10-3, the J call TRBJ1-5, with 7 nucleotides matching TRBD1. Losses at the gene ends were 6 bases for V and 5 bases for J; bases not matched to a gene: 4. This CDR3 contains 13 residues. Germline V gene lookup returns CDR1 ENHRY and CDR2 SYGVKD.

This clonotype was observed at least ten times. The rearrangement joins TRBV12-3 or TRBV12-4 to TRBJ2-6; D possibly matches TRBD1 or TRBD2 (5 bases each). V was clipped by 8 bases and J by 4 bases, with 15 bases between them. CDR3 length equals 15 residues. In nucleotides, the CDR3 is TGTGCCAGCGGGACGAGGGGTAGCGGGGCCAACGTCCTGACTTTC. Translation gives CASGTRGSGANVLTF.

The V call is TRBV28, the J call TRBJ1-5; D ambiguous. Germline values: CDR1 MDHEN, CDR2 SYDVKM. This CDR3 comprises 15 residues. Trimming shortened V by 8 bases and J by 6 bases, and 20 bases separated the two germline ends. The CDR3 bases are TGTGCCAGCCGCTCGACATTCACCTTAAGTCAGCCCCAGCATTTT. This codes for CASRSTFTLSQPQHF.

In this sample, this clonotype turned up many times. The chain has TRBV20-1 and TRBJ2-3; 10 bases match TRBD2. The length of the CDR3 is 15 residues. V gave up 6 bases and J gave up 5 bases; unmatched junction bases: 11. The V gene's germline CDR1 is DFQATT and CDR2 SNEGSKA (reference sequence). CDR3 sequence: CSAALAGVFGDTQYF. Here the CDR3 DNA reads TGCAGTGCAGCCCTAGCGGGGGTTTTCGGAGATACGCAGTATTTT.

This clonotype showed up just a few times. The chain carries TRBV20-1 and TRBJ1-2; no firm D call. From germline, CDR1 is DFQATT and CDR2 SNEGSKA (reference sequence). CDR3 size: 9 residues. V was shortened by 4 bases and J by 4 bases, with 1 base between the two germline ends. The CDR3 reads CSAIYGYTF. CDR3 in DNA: TGCAGTGCTATCTATGGCTACACCTTC.

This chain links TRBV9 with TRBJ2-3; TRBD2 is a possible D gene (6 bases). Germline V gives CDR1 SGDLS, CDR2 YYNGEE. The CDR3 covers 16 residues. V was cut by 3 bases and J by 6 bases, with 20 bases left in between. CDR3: CASSGNRDSPGDTQYF. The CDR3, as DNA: TGTGCCAGCAGCGGAAACCGGGACTCCCCGGGGGATACGCAGTATTTT.

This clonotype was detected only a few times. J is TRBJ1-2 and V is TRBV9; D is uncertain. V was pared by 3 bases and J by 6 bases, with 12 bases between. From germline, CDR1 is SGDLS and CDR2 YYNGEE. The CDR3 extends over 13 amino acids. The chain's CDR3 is CASSDPRRHGYTF. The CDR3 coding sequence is TGTGCCAGCAGCGACCCAAGACGGCATGGCTACACCTTC.

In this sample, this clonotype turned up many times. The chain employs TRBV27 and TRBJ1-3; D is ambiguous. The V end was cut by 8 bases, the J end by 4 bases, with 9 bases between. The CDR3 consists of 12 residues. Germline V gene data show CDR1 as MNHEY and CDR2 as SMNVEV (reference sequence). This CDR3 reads CASWGGGNTIYF. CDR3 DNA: TGTGCCAGCTGGGGAGGAGGAAACACCATATATTTT.

CDR3 DNA sequence: TGTGCCAGCAGCTTAGTCGGGGGGGTGTCCTACGAGCAGTACTTC. It is translated as CASSLVGGVSYEQYF. This rearrangement joins TRBV7-2 to TRBJ2-7, with TRBD2 matching over 8 bases. There are 15 residues in the CDR3. Trimming cost V 1 base and J 1 base; bases outside gene matches: 3. Germline lookup yields CDR1 SGHTA and CDR2 FQGNSA.

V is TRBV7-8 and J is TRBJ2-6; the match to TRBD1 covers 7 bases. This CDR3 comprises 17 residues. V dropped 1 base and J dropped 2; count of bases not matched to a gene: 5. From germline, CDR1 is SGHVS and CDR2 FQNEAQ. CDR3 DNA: TGTGCCAGCAGCTTAGTAGGGGGCAGGGCTGGGGCCAACGTCCTGACTTTC. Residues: CASSLVGGRAGANVLTF.

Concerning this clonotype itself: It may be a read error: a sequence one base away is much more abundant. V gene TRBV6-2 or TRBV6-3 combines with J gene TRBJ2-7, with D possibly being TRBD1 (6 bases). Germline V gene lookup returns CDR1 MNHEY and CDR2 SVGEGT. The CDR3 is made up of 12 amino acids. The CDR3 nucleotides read TGTGCCAGCAGTCAGGACAGCTACGAGCGGTACTTC. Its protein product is CASSQDSYERYF.

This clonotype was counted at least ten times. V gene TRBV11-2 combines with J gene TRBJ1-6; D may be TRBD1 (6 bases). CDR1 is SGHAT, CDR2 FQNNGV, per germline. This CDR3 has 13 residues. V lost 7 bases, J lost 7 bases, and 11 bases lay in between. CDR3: CASNRDKNSPLHF. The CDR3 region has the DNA TGTGCCAGCAACCGGGACAAGAATTCACCCCTCCACTTT.

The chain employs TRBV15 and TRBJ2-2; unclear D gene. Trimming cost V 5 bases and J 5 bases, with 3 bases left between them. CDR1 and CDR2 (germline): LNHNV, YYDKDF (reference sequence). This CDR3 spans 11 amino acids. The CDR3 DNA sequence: TGTGCCACCAGCCGTACCGGGGAGCTGTTTTTT. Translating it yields CATSRTGELFF.